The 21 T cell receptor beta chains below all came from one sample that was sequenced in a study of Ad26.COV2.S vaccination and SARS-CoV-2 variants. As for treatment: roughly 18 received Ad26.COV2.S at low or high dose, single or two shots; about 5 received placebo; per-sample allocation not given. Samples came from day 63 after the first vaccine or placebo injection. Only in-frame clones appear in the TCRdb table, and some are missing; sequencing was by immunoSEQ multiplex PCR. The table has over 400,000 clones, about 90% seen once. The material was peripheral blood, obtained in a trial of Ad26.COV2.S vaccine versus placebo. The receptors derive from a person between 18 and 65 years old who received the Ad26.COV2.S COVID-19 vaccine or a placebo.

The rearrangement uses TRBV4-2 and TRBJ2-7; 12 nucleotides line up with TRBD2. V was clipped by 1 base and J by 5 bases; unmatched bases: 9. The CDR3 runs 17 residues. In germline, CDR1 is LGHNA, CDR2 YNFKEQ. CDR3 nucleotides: TGTGCCAGCAGCCAAGGACTAGCGGGAGTTTCCCCCCACGAGCAGTACTTC. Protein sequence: CASSQGLAGVSPHEQYF.

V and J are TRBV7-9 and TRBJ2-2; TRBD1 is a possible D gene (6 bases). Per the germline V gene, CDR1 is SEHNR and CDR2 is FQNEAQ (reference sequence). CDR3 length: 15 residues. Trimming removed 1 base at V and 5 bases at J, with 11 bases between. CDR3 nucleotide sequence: TGTGCCAGCAGCTTAGTACAGGGAAGGACCGGGGAGCTGTTTTTT. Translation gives CASSLVQGRTGELFF.

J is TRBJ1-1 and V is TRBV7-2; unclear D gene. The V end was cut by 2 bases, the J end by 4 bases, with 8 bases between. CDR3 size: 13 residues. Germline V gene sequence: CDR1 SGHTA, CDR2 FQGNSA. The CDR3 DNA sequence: TGTGCCAGCAGCTTATTACCGGGCACTGAAGCTTTCTTT. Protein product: CASSLLPGTEAFF.

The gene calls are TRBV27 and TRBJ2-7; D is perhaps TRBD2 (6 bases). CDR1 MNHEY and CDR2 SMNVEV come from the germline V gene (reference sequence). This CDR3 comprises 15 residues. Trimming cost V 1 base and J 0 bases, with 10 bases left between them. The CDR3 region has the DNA TGTGCCAGCAGTTTATGGGGAGGTAGCTCCTACGAGCAGTACTTC. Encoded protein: CASSLWGGSSYEQYF.

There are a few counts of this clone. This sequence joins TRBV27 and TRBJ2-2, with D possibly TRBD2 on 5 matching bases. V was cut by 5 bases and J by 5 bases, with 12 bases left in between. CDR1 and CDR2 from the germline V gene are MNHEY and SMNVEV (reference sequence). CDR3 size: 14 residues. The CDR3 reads CASSARTSTGELFF. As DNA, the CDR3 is TGTGCCAGCAGTGCCCGGACTTCGACCGGGGAGCTGTTTTTT.

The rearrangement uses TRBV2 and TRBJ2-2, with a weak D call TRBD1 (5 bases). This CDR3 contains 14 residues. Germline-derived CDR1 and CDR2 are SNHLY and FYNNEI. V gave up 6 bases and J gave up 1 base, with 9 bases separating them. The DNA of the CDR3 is TGTGCCAGCAGATTAGACAGGAACACCGGGGAGCTGTTTTTT. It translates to CASRLDRNTGELFF.

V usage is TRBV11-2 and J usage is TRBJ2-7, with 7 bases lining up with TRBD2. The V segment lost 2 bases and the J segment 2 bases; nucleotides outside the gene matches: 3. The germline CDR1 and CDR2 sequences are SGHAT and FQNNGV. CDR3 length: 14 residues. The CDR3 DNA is TGTGCCAGCAGCTTATGGGGAGGGACCTACGAGCAGTACTTC. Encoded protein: CASSLWGGTYEQYF. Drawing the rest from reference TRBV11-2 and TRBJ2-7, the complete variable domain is EAGVAQSPRYKIIEKRQSVAFWCNPISGHATLYWYQQILGQGPKLLIQFQNNGVVDDSQLPKDRFSAERLKGVDSTLKIQPAKLEDSAVYLCASSLWGGTYEQYFGPGTRLTVT.

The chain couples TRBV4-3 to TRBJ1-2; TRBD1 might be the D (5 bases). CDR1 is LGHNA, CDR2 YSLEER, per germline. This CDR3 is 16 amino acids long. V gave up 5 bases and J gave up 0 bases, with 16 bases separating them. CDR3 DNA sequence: TGCGCCAGCAGCTTCCAGGGACCGCCTACTAACTATGGCTACACCTTC. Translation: CASSFQGPPTNYGYTF.

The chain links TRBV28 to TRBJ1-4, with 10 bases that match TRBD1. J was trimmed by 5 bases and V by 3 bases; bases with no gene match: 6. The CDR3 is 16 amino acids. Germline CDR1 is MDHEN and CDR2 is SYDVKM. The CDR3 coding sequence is TGTGCCAGCAGTTTTAGGGTGGGACAGGGGAATGAAAAACTGTTTTTT. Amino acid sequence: CASSFRVGQGNEKLFF.

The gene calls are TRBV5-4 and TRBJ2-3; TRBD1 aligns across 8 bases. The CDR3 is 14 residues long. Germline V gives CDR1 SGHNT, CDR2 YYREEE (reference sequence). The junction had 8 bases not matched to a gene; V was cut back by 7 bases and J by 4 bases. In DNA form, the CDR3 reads TGTGCCAGCGGAAGAGGACAGGGAGCAGATACGCAGTATTTT. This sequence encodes CASGRGQGADTQYF.

The CDR3 spells CAMSRDGAFYEQYF. In DNA, the CDR3 is TGTGCCATGAGTAGGGACGGGGCGTTCTACGAGCAGTACTTC. The rearrangement joins TRBV10-3 to TRBJ2-7; D tentatively reads TRBD1 or TRBD2 (5 bases each). V was cut by 9 bases and J by 3 bases, with 18 bases left in between. The CDR3 is made up of 14 amino acids. From germline, CDR1 is ENHRY and CDR2 SYGVKD.

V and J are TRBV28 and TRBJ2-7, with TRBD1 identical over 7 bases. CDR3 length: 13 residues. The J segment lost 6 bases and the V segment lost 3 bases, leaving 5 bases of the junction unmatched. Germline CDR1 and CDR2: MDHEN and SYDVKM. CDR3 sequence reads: CASSFLDRVEQYF. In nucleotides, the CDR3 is TGTGCCAGCAGTTTCCTCGACAGGGTCGAGCAGTACTTC.

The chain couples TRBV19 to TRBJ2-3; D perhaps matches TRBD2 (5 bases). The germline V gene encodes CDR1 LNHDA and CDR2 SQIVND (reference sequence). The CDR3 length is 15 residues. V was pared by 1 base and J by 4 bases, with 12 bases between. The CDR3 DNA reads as TGTGCCAGTAGTATAGTCGGGGAGATCCCAGATACGCAGTATTTT. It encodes CASSIVGEIPDTQYF.

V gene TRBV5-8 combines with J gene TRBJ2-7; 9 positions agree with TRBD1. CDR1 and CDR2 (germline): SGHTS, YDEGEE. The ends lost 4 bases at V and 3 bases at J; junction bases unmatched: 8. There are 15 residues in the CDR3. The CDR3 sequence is CASSHPGTGNYEQYF. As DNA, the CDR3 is TGTGCCAGCAGCCACCCCGGGACAGGGAACTACGAGCAGTACTTC.

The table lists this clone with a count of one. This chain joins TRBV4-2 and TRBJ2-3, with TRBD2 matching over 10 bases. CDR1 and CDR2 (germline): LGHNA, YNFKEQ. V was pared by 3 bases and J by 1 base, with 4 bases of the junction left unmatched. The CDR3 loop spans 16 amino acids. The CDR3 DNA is TGTGCCAGCAGCCAGGGGGGGACTAGCGGCACAGATACGCAGTATTTT. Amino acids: CASSQGGTSGTDTQYF.

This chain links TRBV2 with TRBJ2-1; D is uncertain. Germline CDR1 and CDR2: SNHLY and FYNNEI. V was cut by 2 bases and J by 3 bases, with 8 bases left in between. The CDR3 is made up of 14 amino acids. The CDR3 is CASSESQVYNEQFF. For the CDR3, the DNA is TGTGCCAGCAGTGAATCCCAGGTCTACAATGAGCAGTTCTTC. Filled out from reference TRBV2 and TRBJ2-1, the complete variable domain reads EPEVTQTPSHQVTQMGQEVILRCVPISNHLYFYWYRQILGQKVEFLVSFYNNEISEKSEIFDDQFSVERPDGSNFTLKIRSTKLEDSAMYFCASSESQVYNEQFFGPGTRLTVL.

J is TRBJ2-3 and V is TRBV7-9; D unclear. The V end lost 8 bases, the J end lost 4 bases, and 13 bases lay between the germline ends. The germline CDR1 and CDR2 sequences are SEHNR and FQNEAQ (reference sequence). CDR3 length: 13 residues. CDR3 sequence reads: CASGASRADTQYF. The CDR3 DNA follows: TGTGCCAGCGGCGCATCTCGGGCAGATACGCAGTATTTT.

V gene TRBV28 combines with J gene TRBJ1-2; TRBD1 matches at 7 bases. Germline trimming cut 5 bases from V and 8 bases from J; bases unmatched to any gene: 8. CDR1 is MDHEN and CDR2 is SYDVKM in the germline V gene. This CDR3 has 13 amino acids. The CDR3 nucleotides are TGTGCCAGCAGTCCAGACAGGGAAGACGGCTACACCTTC. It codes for CASSPDREDGYTF.

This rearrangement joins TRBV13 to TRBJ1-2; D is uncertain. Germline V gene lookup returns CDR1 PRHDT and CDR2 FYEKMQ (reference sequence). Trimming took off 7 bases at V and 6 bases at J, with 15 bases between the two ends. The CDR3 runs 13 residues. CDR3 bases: TGTGCCAGCACCACTGGAGGGCAGGATGGCTACACCTTC. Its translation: CASTTGGQDGYTF. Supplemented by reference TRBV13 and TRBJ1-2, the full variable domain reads AAGVIQSPRHLIKEKRETATLKCYPIPRHDTVYWYQQGPGQDPQFLISFYEKMQSDKGSIPDRFSAQQFSDYHSELNMSSLELGDSALYFCASTTGGQDGYTFGSGTRLTVV.

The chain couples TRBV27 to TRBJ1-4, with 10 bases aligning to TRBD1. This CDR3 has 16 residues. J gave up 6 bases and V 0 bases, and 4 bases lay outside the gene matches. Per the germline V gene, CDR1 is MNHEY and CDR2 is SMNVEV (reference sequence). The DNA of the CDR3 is TGTGCCAGCAGTTTATCGGGGGACAGGGGTTATGAAAAACTGTTTTTT. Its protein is CASSLSGDRGYEKLFF. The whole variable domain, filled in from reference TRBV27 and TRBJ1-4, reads EAQVTQNPRYLITVTGKKLTVTCSQNMNHEYMSWYRQDPGLGLRQIYYSMNVEVTDKGDVPEGYKVSRKEKRNFPLILESPSPNQTSLYFCASSLSGDRGYEKLFFGSGTQLSVL.

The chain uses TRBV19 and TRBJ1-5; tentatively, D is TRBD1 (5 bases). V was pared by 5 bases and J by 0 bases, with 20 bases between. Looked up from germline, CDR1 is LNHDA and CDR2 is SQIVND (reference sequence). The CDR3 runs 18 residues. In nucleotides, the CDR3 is TGTGCCAGTAGTGCGAGGGGTCGGGGCTACGATAGCAATCAGCCCCAGCATTTT. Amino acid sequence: CASSARGRGYDSNQPQHF.